Listed below are T cell receptor beta chains from one sample, sequenced in a study of cytomegalovirus exposure and HLA in healthy donors. Measured with immunoSEQ multiplex PCR; TCRdb has only the in-frame clones, and not every one. The sample records about 220,000 clones, approximately 70% being singletons. Sequencing used PBMCs. These receptors were taken from a woman aged 25 to 39 in good health and CMV-seronegative. Both conserved end residues are part of each CDR3. Each record gives: J gene, V gene, CDR3 protein.

J gene: TRBJ2-1; V gene: TRBV6-1; CDR3 protein: CASKQGVSSYNEQFF
J gene: TRBJ2-6; V gene: TRBV5-1; CDR3 protein: CASSRTGNSGANVLTF
J gene: TRBJ1-3; V gene: TRBV7-8; CDR3 protein: CASSSPYSGNTIYF
J gene: TRBJ1-5; V gene: TRBV19; CDR3 protein: CASSIFAPVSNQPQHF
J gene: TRBJ2-7; V gene: TRBV13; CDR3 protein: CASRGAGRVYEQYF
J gene: TRBJ2-7; V gene: TRBV11-2; CDR3 protein: CASSIRDRGGYEQYF
J gene: TRBJ1-2; V gene: TRBV25-1; CDR3 protein: CASSEYFQGSNYGYTF
J gene: TRBJ1-3; V gene: TRBV6-6; CDR3 protein: CASSKDSAGNTIYF
J gene: TRBJ2-7; V gene: TRBV2; CDR3 protein: CASSRQGSSYEQYF
J gene: TRBJ1-2; V gene: TRBV6-1; CDR3 protein: CASSEEGRGSGGYGYTF
J gene: TRBJ2-1; V gene: TRBV7-6; CDR3 protein: CASSPRTSGSDEQFF
J gene: TRBJ2-1; V gene: TRBV27; CDR3 protein: CASSLFDRVGYNEQFF
J gene: TRBJ1-3; V gene: TRBV30; CDR3 protein: CAWSVYSGNTIYF
J gene: TRBJ2-5; V gene: TRBV5-1; CDR3 protein: CASSFTGGRETQYF
J gene: TRBJ1-3; V gene: TRBV6-5; CDR3 protein: CASSRSQGNTIYF
J gene: TRBJ1-3; V gene: TRBV13; CDR3 protein: CASSLLNTIYF
J gene: TRBJ2-7; V gene: TRBV29-1; CDR3 protein: CSVEGTGNPYEQYF
J gene: TRBJ2-2; V gene: TRBV9; CDR3 protein: CASSVVRNTGELFF
J gene: TRBJ1-1; V gene: TRBV7-9; CDR3 protein: CSSSHPKGEGENTEAFF
J gene: TRBJ2-7; V gene: TRBV11-2; CDR3 protein: CASSWAGYHYEQYF
J gene: TRBJ1-1; V gene: TRBV5-8; CDR3 protein: CASSQAAGNTEAFF
J gene: TRBJ2-7; V gene: TRBV7-7; CDR3 protein: CASSPFPGGGREQYF
J gene: TRBJ2-1; V gene: TRBV19; CDR3 protein: CASSISHVSYNEQFF
J gene: TRBJ1-1; V gene: TRBV9; CDR3 protein: CASSVDKNTGAEPEAFF
J gene: TRBJ2-7; V gene: TRBV5-1; CDR3 protein: CASSLAWATPLVEQYF
J gene: TRBJ1-2; V gene: TRBV5-6; CDR3 protein: CASSLGGGYGYTF
J gene: TRBJ2-5; V gene: TRBV10-2; CDR3 protein: CASSRRGQGMQETQYF
J gene: TRBJ2-5; V gene: TRBV5-4; CDR3 protein: CASSAYPSGKETQYF
J gene: TRBJ2-1; V gene: TRBV5-1; CDR3 protein: CASSLTGEDEQFF
J gene: TRBJ2-1; V gene: TRBV2; CDR3 protein: CASSESSWLAGEPYNEQFF
J gene: TRBJ1-2; V gene: TRBV5-4; CDR3 protein: CASFGDRDGYTF
J gene: TRBJ2-2; V gene: TRBV11-2; CDR3 protein: CASSLEGRRTTGELFF
J gene: TRBJ1-2; V gene: TRBV5-5; CDR3 protein: CASSLWGGDVYGYTF
J gene: TRBJ1-4; V gene: TRBV5-4; CDR3 protein: CASSLEQGGLAKLFF
J gene: TRBJ1-1; V gene: TRBV5-1; CDR3 protein: CASSFGGTTAEAFF
J gene: TRBJ1-2; V gene: TRBV6-1; CDR3 protein: CASSELVAGGNARTF
J gene: TRBJ2-6; V gene: TRBV30; CDR3 protein: CACQGIGGANVLTF
J gene: TRBJ2-7; V gene: TRBV11-2; CDR3 protein: CASSPRSAGEAYEQYF
J gene: TRBJ2-7; V gene: TRBV29-1; CDR3 protein: CSVGGASEQYF
J gene: TRBJ2-1; V gene: TRBV11-3; CDR3 protein: CDSSLGRTSGSYNEQFF